This TCR beta chain derives from a study of cytomegalovirus exposure and HLA in healthy donors. Findings and limits, study-wide: Reports indicate that TCR beta sequences accurately predicted the HLA-A and HLA-B alleles of most subjects. The authors later found TCR association rates varying by HLA locus, with DRB1 most and HLA-C fewest.

The CDR3 is 18 amino acids. CDR1 and CDR2 (germline): SGDLS, YYNGEE. Trimming pared 0 bases from V and 1 base from J, leaving 19 bases between. As concerns this clone: Antigen: not known.

Both 60 Vbeta primers and 13 Jbeta primers went into the PCR. Sequencing used immunoSEQ multiplex PCR; TCRdb keeps in-frame clones, though not all of them. This sample has a few hundred thousand clones; 70% to 90% occur once, and the top ten carry 2.5% to 3%. Specimen: PBMCs. The chain couples TRBV9 to TRBJ1-1; tentatively, D is TRBD1 (6 bases). The TCR was taken from a man younger than 40 in good health and CMV-seronegative. The CDR3 sequence is CASSVGRGTPDPNTEAFF. As DNA, the CDR3 is TGTGCCAGCAGCGTAGGGCGGGGGACACCGGATCCGAACACTGAAGCTTTCTTT.